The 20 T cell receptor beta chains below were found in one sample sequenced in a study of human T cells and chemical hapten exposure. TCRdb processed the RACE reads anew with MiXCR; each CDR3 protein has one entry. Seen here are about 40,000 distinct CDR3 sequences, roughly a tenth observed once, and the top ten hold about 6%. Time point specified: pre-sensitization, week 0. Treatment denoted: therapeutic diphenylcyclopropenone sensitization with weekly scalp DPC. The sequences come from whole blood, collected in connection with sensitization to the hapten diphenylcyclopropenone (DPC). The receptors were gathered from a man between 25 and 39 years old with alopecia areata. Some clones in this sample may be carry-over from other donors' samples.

The CDR3 loop is CASSMEGQGVYEQYF. The CDR3 region has the DNA TGTGCCAGTAGTATGGAGGGACAGGGAGTCTACGAGCAGTACTTC. The chain links TRBV19 to TRBJ2-7; 9 bases match TRBD1. With 3 bases clipped from V and 3 bases from J, the junction kept 6 bases outside the gene matches. Germline V gene data show CDR1 as LNHDA and CDR2 as SQIVND (reference sequence). The CDR3 length is 15 residues.

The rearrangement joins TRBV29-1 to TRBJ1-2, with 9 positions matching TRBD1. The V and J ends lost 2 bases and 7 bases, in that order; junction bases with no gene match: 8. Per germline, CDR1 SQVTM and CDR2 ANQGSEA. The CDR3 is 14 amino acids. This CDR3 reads CSVENNRGRSGYTF. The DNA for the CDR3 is TGCAGCGTTGAAAACAACAGGGGGCGAAGTGGCTACACCTTC.

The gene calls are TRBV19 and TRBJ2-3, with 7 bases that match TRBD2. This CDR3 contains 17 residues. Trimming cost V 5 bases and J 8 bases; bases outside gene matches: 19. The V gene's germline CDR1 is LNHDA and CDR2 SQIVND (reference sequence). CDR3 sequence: CASSPRLASGEGVTQYF. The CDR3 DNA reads TGTGCCAGTAGTCCCCGATTGGCTAGCGGCGAAGGGGTTACGCAGTATTTT.

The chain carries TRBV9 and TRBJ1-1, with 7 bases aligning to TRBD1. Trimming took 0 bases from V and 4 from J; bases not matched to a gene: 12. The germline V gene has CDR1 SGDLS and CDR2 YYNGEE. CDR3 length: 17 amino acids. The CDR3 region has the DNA TGTGCCAGCAGCGTAGGAGATGAGAGGGGGCGGTCCACTGAAGCTTTCTTT. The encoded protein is CASSVGDERGRSTEAFF. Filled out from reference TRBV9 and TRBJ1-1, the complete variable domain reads DSGVTQTPKHLITATGQRVTLRCSPRSGDLSVYWYQQSLDQGLQFLIQYYNGEERAKGNILERFSAQQFPDLHSELNLSSLELGDSALYFCASSVGDERGRSTEAFFGQGTRLTVV.

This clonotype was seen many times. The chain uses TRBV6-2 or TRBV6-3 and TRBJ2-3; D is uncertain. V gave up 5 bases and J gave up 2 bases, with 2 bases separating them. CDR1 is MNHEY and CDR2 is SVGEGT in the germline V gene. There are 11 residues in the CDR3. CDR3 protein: CASSTTDTQYF. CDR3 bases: TGTGCCAGCAGTACCACAGATACGCAGTATTTT.

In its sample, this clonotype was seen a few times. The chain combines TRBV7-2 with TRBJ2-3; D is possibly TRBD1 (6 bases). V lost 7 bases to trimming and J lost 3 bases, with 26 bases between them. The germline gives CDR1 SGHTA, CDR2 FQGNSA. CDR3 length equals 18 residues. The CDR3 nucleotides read TGTGCCAGCAAACCTTTAGGGAGTCGAGGGCAGGGGACAGATACGCAGTATTTT. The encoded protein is CASKPLGSRGQGTDTQYF.

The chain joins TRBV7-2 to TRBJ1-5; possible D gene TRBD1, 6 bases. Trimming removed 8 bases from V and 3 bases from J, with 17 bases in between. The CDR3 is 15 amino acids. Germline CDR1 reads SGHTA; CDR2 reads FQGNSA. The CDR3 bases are TGTGCCAGCCGCTGGGGGCTCGGGGACAATCAGCCCCAGCATTTT. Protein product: CASRWGLGDNQPQHF. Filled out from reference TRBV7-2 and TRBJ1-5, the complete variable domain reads GAGVSQSPSNKVTEKGKDVELRCDPISGHTALYWYRQSLGQGLEFLIYFQGNSAPDKSGLPSDRFSAERTGGSVSTLTIQRTQQEDSAVYLCASRWGLGDNQPQHFGDGTRLSIL.

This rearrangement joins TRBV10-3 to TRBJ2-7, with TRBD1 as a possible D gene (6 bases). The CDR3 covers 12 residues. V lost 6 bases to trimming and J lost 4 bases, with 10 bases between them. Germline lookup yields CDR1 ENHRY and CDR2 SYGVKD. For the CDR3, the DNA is TGTGCCATCAGCGAAGACAGGTACGAGCAGTACTTC. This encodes CAISEDRYEQYF.

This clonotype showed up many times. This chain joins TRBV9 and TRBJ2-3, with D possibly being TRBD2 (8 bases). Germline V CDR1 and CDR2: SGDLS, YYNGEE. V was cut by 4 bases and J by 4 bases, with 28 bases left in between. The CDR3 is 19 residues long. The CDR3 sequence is CASSPRLEGAVGGADTQYF. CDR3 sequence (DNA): TGTGCCAGCAGCCCGCGCCTCGAGGGGGCGGTCGGGGGGGCAGATACGCAGTATTTT. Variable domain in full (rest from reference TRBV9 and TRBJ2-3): DSGVTQTPKHLITATGQRVTLRCSPRSGDLSVYWYQQSLDQGLQFLIQYYNGEERAKGNILERFSAQQFPDLHSELNLSSLELGDSALYFCASSPRLEGAVGGADTQYFGPGTRLTVL.

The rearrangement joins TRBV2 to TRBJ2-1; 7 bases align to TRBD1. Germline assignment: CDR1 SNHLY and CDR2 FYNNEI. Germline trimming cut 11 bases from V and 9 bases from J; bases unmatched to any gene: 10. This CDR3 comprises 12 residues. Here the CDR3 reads CAAGQALGEQFF. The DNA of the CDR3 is TGTGCCGCTGGACAGGCCCTGGGTGAGCAGTTCTTC.

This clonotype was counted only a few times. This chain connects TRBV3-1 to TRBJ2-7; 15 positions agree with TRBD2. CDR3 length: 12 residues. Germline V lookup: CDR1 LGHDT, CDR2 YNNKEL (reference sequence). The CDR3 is CATGLAGGRQYF. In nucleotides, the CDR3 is TGTGCAACCGGACTAGCGGGGGGGCGTCAGTACTTC.

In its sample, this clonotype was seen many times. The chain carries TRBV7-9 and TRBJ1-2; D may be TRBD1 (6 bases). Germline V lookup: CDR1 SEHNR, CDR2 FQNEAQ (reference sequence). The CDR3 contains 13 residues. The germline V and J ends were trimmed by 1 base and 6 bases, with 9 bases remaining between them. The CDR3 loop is CASSLGKGDGYTF. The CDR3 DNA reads TGTGCCAGCAGCTTAGGGAAGGGGGATGGCTACACCTTC.

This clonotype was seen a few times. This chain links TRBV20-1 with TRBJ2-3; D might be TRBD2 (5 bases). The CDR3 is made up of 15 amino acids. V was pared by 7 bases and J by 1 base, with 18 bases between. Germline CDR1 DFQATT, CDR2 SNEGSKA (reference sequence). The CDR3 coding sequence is TGCAGTGATCTACGACTATTTCATGGCACAGATACGCAGTATTTT. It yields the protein CSDLRLFHGTDTQYF.

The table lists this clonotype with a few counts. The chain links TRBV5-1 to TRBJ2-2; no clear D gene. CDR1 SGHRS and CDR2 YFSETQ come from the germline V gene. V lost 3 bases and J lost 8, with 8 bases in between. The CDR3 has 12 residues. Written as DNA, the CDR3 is TGCGCCAGCAGCTCCGCTCTGGGGGAGCTGTTTTTT. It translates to CASSSALGELFF.

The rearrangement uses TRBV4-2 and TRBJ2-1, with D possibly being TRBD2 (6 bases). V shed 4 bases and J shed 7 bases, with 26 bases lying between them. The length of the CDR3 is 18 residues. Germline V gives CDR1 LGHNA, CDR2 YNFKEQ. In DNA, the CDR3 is TGTGCCAGCAGCCGGCATGGGGCCCCCTCGGGGGTTGAGAATGAGCAGTTCTTC. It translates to CASSRHGAPSGVENEQFF.

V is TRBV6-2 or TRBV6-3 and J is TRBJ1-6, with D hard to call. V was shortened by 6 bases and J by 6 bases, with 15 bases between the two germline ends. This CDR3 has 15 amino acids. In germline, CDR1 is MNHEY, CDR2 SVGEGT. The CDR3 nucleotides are TGTGCCAGCAGACCTGGTGTGGCCAGTAATTCACCCCTCCACTTT. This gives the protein CASRPGVASNSPLHF.

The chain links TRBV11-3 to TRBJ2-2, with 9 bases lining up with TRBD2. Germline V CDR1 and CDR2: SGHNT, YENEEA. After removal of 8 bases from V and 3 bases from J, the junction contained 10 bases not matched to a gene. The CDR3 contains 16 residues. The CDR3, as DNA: TGTGCCAGCGCGTCGGCTAGCGGGGTTGACACCGGGGAGCTGTTTTTT. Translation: CASASASGVDTGELFF. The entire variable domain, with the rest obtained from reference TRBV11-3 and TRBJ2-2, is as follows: EAGVVQSPRYKIIEKKQPVAFWCNPISGHNTLYWYLQNLGQGPELLIRYENEEAVDDSQLPKDRFSAERLKGVDSTLKIQPAELGDSAVYLCASASASGVDTGELFFGEGSRLTVL.

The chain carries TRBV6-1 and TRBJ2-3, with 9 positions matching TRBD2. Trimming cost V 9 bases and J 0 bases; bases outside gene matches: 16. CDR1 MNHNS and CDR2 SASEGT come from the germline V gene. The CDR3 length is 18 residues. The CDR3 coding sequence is TGTGCCAGGAACCCGACTAGACTAGCGGACACTAGCACAGATACGCAGTATTTT. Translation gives CARNPTRLADTSTDTQYF.

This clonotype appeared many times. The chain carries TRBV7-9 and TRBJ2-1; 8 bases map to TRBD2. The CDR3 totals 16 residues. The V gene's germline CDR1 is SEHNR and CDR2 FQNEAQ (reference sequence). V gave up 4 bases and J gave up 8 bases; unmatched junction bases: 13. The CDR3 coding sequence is TGTGCCAGCAGCTCCCCGGGGAAGCGGGGGAGGGATGAGCAGTTCTTC. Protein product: CASSSPGKRGRDEQFF.

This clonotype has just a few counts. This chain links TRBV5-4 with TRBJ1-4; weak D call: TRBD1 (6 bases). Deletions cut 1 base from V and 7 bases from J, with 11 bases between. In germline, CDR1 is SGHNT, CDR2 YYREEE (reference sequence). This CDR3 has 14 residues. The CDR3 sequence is CASSLQGLGEKLFF. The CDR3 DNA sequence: TGTGCCAGCAGCTTGCAGGGGCTTGGTGAAAAACTGTTTTTT.